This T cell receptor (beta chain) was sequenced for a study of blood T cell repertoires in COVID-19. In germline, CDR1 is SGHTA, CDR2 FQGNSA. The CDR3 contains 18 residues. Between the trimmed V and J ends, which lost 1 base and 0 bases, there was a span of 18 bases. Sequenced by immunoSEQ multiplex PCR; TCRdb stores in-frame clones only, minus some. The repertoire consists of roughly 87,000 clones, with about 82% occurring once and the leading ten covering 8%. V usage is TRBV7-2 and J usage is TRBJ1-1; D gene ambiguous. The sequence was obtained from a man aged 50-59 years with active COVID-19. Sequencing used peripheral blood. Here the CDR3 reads CASSLETIRPGMNTEAFF. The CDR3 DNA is TGTGCCAGCAGCTTAGAAACTATTCGTCCCGGCATGAACACTGAAGCTTTCTTT.